This entry features one T cell receptor (beta chain) sequence. The record originates from a study of blood T cell repertoires in COVID-19. TCRdb's table, derived via immunoSEQ multiplex PCR, lists solely in-frame clones and lacks some. The data contain 110,000 to 150,000 clones, 79% of them singletons. The CDR3 runs 13 residues. Per germline, CDR1 SGHAT and CDR2 FQNNGV. V lost 8 bases, J lost 0 bases, and 9 bases lay in between. The clonotype comes from a man aged 60 to 75 with acute or convalescent COVID-19. V and J are TRBV11-2 and TRBJ2-3; D is possibly TRBD2 (5 bases). Input material: peripheral blood. The CDR3 region is CASCTGSTDTQYF. The DNA for the CDR3 is TGTGCCAGCTGTACGGGGAGCACAGATACGCAGTATTTT.